This paragraph reports one T cell receptor (beta chain). Its antigen is not identified. The length of the CDR3 is 14 residues. Germline lookup yields CDR1 KGHSH and CDR2 LQKENI. Between the trimmed V and J ends, which lost 1 base and 2 bases, there was a span of 9 bases. Once RNA had been extracted, it was reverse transcribed into cDNA to act as the sequencing template. The method was immunoSEQ multiplex PCR; TCRdb's version includes in-frame clones alone and lacks a portion of them. Of approximately 100,000 clones listed, more than 75% are singletons. The treatment here: oral pan-JAK inhibitor, 5-10 mg twice daily. Peripheral blood samples and lesional scalp punch biopsies were obtained from alopecia areata patients. This sample is drawn from a study of CD8+ T cells in alopecia areata. Study-wide results and limits: The treated group had a single nonresponder, limiting CD8+ expansion-response conclusions. Under tofacitinib, fewer expanded CD8+ clones appeared among the top 100 scalp clones. An increase in clonality over normal scalp was evident in lesional scalp, especially alopecia totalis/universalis.

The J gene is TRBJ2-7, the V gene TRBV18; D uncertain. Here the sequenced sample was CD8+ T cells sorted from blood, taken at roughly week 30, from a patient treated with tofacitinib. This receptor was obtained from a human donor with alopecia areata. The CDR3 region is CASSPRPEAYEQYF. The DNA for the CDR3 is TGTGCCAGCTCACCACGACCCGAGGCCTACGAGCAGTACTTC.